This TCR beta chain was identified in a study of shared clonotypes between healthy human individuals. This clone was observed a single time. Its antigen is as yet unknown. Study results and limitations: When compared with the clonotypes that were shared by all four sorted-subset donors, the non-shared clonotypes turned out to have lower generation probabilities.

Adult donors, all healthy and HIV-negative, had no recent acute infections or vaccinations. TCRdb keeps only in-frame clones here, not all; method: immunoSEQ multiplex PCR. Among more than 1.2 million clones listed, 98% were seen once. CDR1 is SEHNR and CDR2 is FQNEAQ in the germline V gene (reference sequence). Trimming removed 6 bases at V and 5 bases at J, with 20 bases between. The CDR3 is 15 amino acids. The sequenced sample consisted of naive CD4+ T cells sorted from blood. Regarding subset: CD45RA+ positively selected. The source is a man between 25 and 39 years old in good health. The chain recombines TRBV7-9 with TRBJ2-7; D could derive from TRBD1 or TRBD2 (5 bases each). The CDR3 reads CASSLPGASFHEQYF. The CDR3 DNA reads TGTGCCAGCAGTTTGCCCGGGGCTAGCTTCCACGAGCAGTACTTC.